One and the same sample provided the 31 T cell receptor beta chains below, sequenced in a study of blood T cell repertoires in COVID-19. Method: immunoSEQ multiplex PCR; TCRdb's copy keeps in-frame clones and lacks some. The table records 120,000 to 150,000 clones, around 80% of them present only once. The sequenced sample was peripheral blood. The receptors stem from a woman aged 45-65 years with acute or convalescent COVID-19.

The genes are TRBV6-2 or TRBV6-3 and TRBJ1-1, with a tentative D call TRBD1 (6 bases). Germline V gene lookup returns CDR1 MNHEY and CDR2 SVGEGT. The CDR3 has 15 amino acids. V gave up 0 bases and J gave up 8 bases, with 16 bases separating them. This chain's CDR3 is CASSYSPTGAPEAFF. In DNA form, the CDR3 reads TGTGCCAGCAGTTACTCTCCGACAGGTGCTCCAGAAGCTTTCTTT.

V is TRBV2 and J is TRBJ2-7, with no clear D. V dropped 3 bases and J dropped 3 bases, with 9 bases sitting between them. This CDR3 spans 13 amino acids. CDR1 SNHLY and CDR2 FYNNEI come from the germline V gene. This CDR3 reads CASSDTDNYEQYF. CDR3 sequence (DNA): TGTGCCAGCAGTGATACAGATAACTACGAGCAGTACTTC.

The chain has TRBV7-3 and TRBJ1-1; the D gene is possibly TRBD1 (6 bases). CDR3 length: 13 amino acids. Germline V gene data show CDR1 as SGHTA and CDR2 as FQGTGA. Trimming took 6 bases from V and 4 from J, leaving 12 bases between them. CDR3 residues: CASSDGQLTEAFF. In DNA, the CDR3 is TGTGCCAGCAGTGACGGACAGCTCACTGAAGCTTTCTTT.

CDR3 coding DNA: TGTGCCAGCTCATTTGGCCCTAACGGGGACACTGAAGCTTTCTTT. Protein: CASSFGPNGDTEAFF. The rearrangement uses TRBV18 and TRBJ1-1; unclear D gene. Trimming took off 5 bases at V and 3 bases at J, with 16 bases between the two ends. The CDR3 length is 15 residues. The germline gives CDR1 KGHSH, CDR2 LQKENI.

CDR3 bases: TGCAGTGCTAGTGAGAGCCTGAACACTGAAGCTTTCTTT. It translates to CSASESLNTEAFF. The chain uses TRBV20-1 and TRBJ1-1, with unresolved D. Trimming pared 3 bases from V and 0 bases from J, leaving 8 bases between. Germline V gives CDR1 DFQATT, CDR2 SNEGSKA (reference sequence). CDR3 length equals 13 residues.

DNA of the CDR3: TGTGCCAGCAGCCCGGACAGCTTCAATCAGCCCCAGCATTTT. Translation gives CASSPDSFNQPQHF. The chain uses TRBV9 and TRBJ1-5; the D gene is possibly TRBD1 (6 bases). The germline V gene encodes CDR1 SGDLS and CDR2 YYNGEE. V shed 4 bases and J shed 3 bases, with 11 bases lying between them. The CDR3 extends over 14 amino acids.

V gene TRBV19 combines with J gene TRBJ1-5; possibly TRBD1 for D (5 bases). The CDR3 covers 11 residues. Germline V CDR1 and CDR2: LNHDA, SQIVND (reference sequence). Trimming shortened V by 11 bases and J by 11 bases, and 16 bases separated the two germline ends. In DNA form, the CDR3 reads TGTGCCGGAGGGGCGACGATGGCCCAGCATTTT. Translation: CAGGATMAQHF.

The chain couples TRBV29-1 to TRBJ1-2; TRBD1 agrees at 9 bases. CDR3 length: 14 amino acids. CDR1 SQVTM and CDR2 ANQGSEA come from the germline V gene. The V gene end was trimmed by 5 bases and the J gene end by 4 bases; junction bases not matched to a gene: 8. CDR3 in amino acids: CSVPRDRVGYGYTF. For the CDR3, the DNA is TGCAGCGTTCCCCGGGACAGGGTTGGCTATGGCTACACCTTC.

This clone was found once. CDR3 in amino acids: CASSQDGAADTQYF. The CDR3 DNA sequence: TGCGCCAGCAGCCAAGATGGAGCGGCGGATACGCAGTATTTT. The gene calls are TRBV4-3 and TRBJ2-3; maybe TRBD2 (5 bases). CDR1 is LGHNA, CDR2 YSLEER, per germline. The CDR3 runs to 14 residues. V dropped 0 bases and J dropped 6 bases, with 10 bases sitting between them.

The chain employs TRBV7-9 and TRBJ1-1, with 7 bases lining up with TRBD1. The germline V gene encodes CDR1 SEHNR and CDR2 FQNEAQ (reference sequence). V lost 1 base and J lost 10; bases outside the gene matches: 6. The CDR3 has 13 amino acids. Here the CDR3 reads CASSLGQGGAAFF. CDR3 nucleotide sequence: TGTGCCAGCAGCTTAGGGCAGGGGGGAGCAGCTTTCTTT.

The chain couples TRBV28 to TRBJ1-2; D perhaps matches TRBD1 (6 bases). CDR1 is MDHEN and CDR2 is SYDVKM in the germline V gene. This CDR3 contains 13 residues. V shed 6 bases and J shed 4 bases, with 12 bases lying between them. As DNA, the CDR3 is TGTGCCAGCAGCCCCGGGGGGCTCTATGGCTACACCTTC. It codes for CASSPGGLYGYTF.

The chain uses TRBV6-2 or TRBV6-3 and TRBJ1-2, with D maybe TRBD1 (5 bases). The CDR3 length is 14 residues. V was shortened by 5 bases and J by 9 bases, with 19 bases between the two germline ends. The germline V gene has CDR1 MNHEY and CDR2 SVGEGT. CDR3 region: CASSPWGGPVSYTF. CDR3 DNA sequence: TGTGCCAGCAGTCCCTGGGGCGGCCCTGTGAGCTACACCTTC.

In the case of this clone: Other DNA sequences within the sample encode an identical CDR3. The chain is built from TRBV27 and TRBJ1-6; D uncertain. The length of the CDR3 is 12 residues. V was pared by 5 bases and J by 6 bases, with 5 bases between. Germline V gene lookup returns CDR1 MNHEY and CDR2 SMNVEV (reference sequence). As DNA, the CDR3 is TGTGCCAGCAGTCCAATTAATTCACCCCTCCACTTT. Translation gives CASSPINSPLHF.

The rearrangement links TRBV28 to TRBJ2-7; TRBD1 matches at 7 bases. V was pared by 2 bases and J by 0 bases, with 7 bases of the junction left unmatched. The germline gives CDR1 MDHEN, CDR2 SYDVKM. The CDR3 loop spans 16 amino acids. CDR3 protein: CASSLPTGASSYEQYF. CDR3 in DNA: TGTGCCAGCAGTTTACCAACAGGGGCCAGCTCCTACGAGCAGTACTTC.

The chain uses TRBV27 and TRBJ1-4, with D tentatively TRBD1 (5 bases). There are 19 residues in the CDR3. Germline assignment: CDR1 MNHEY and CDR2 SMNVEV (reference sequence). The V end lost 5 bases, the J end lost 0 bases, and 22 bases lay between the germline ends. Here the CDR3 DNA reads TGTGCCAGCAGTCCCTTCGGGGGGGGATGGGGCTCAACTAATGAAAAACTGTTTTTT. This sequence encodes CASSPFGGGWGSTNEKLFF. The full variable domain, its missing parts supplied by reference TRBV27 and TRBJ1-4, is EAQVTQNPRYLITVTGKKLTVTCSQNMNHEYMSWYRQDPGLGLRQIYYSMNVEVTDKGDVPEGYKVSRKEKRNFPLILESPSPNQTSLYFCASSPFGGGWGSTNEKLFFGSGTQLSVL.

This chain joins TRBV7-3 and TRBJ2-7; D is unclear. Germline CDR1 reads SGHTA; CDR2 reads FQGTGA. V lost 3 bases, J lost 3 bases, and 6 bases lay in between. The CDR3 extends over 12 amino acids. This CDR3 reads CASSFSGYEQYF. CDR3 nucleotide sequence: TGTGCCAGCAGCTTTTCCGGCTACGAGCAGTACTTC.

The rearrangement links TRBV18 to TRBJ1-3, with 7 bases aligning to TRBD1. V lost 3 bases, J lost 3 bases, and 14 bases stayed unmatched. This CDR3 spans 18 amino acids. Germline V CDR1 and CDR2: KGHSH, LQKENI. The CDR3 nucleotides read TGTGCCAGCTCACCTTCGAGCATAAGGACAGGAGGTGGAAACACCATATATTTT. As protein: CASSPSSIRTGGGNTIYF.

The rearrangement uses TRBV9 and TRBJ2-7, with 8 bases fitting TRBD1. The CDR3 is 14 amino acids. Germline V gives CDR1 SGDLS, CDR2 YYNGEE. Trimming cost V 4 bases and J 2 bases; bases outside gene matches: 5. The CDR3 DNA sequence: TGTGCCAGCAGCCCGCCAGGGGGCACCTACGAGCAGTACTTC. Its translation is CASSPPGGTYEQYF.

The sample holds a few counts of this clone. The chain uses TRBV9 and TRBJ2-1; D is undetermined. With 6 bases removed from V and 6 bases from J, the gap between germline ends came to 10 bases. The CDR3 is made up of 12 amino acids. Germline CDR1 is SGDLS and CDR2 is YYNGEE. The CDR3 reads CASTRSINEQFF. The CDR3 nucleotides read TGTGCCAGCACCCGAAGCATCAATGAGCAGTTCTTC.

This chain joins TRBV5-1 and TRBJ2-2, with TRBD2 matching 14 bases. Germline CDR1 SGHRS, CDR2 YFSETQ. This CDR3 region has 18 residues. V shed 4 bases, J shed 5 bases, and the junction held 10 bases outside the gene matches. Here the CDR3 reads CASSAGLAGVGPTGELFF. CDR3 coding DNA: TGCGCCAGCAGCGCGGGACTAGCGGGGGTCGGTCCTACCGGGGAGCTGTTTTTT.

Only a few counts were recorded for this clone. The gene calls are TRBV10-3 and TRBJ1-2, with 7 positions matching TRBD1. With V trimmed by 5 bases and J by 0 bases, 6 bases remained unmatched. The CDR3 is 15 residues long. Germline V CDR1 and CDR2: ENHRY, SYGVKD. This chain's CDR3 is CAISPRDSSNYGYTF. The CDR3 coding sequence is TGTGCCATCAGTCCCCGGGACAGCTCTAACTATGGCTACACCTTC.

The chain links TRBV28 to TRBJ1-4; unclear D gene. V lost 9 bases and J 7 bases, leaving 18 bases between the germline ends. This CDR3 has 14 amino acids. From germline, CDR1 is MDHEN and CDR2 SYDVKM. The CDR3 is CASRVRPEGEKLFF. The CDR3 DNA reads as TGTGCCAGTCGAGTTAGGCCGGAGGGTGAAAAACTGTTTTTT.

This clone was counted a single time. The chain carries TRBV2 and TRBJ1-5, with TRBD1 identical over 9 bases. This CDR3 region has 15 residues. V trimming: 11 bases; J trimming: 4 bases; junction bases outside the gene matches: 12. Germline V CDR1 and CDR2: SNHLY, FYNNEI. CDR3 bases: TGTGCCGGCACTAGGACAGGGGACGGGAATCAGCCCCAGCATTTT. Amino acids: CAGTRTGDGNQPQHF.

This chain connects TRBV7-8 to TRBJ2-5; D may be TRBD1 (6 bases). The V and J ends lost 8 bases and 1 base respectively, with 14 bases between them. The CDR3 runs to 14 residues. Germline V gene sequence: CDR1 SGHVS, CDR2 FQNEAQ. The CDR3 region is CASATGTRQETQYF. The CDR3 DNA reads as TGTGCCAGCGCTACTGGGACACGCCAAGAGACCCAGTACTTC.

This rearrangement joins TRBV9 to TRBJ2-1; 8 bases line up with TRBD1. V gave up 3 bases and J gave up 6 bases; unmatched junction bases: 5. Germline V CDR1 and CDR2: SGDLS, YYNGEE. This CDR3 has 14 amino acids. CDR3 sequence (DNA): TGTGCCAGCAGCGGGGTTCAGGGGGCCAATGAGCAGTTCTTC. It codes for CASSGVQGANEQFF.

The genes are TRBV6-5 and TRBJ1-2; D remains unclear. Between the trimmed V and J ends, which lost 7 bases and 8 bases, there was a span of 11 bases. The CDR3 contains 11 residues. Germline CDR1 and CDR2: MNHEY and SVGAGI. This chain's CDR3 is CASIDGLGYTF. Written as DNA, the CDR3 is TGTGCCAGCATCGACGGACTGGGCTACACCTTC.

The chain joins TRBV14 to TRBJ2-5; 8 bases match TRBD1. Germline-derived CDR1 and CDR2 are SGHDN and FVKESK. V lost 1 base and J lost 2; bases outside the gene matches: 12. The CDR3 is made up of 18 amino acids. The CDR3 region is CASSQGRIRGLKQETQYF. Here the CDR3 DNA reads TGTGCCAGCAGCCAAGGACGAATCAGGGGGCTAAAACAAGAGACCCAGTACTTC.

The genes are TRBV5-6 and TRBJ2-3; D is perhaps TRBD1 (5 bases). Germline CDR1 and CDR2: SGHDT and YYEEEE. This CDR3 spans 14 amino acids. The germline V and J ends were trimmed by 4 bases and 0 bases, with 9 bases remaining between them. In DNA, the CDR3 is TGTGCCAGCAGCATGACAGCTAGCACAGATACGCAGTATTTT. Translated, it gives CASSMTASTDTQYF.

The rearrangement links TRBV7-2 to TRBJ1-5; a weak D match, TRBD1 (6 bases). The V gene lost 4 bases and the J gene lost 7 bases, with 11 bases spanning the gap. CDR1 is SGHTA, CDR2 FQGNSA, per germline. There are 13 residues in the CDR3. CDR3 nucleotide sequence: TGTGCCAGCAGCTCACAGGGAGCCCAGCCCCAGCATTTT. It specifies CASSSQGAQPQHF. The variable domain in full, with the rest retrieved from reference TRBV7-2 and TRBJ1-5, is GAGVSQSPSNKVTEKGKDVELRCDPISGHTALYWYRQSLGQGLEFLIYFQGNSAPDKSGLPSDRFSAERTGGSVSTLTIQRTQQEDSAVYLCASSSQGAQPQHFGDGTRLSIL.

The CDR3 loop reads CASSYSWEAYNEQFF. CDR3 coding DNA: TGTGCCAGCAGTTACTCCTGGGAGGCCTACAATGAGCAGTTCTTC. This chain connects TRBV6-6 to TRBJ2-1; tentatively, D is TRBD2 (6 bases). Germline loops: CDR1 MNHNY, CDR2 SVGAGI (reference sequence). CDR3 length: 15 amino acids. Trimming took 0 bases from V and 2 from J, leaving 8 bases between them.

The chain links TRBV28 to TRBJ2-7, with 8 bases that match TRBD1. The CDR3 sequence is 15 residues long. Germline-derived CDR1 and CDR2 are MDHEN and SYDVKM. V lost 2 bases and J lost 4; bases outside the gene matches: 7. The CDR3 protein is CASSLADRVGYEQYF. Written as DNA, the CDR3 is TGTGCCAGCAGTTTAGCGGACAGGGTCGGATACGAGCAGTACTTC.